This T cell receptor (beta chain) was retrieved from a study of identical twins. The cDNA had a unique molecular identifier and a template-switch universal primer site. MiXCR was run by TCRdb on the 5' RACE reads, yielding one entry per CDR3 protein. Here the sample spans hundreds of thousands of distinct CDR3 sequences, roughly 12% being singletons. The V end was cut by 0 bases, the J end by 5 bases, with 32 bases between. This CDR3 is 22 amino acids long. On this clonotype: Its antigen is currently unknown.

General observations from the study: Findings came from cross-sectional statistics, without long-term follow-up of donors.

The same sample was also studied in work on yellow fever vaccine responses in identical twins.

The clonotype was recovered from a woman younger than 35 in good health. The sequenced sample consisted of PBMCs. The rearrangement uses TRBV12-3 or TRBV12-4 and TRBJ2-1; D possibly matches TRBD1 or TRBD2 (6 bases each). In DNA form, the CDR3 reads TGTGCCAGCAGTTTAGCCCCAAACCAGGGGCGGGACCCATTAAACACCGACAATGAGCAGTTCTTC. Translating gives CASSLAPNQGRDPLNTDNEQFF.